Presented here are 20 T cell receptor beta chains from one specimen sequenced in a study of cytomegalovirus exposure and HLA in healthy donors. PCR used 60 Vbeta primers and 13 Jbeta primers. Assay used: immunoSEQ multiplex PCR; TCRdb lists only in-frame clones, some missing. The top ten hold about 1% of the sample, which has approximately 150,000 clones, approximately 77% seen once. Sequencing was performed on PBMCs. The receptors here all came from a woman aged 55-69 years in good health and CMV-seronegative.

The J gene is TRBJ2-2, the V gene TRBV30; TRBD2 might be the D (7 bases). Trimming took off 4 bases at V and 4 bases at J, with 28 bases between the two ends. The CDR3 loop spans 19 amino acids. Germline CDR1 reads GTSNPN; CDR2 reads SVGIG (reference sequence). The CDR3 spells CAWNPSTVGGASSTGELFF. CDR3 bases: TGTGCCTGGAACCCCTCTACGGTGGGGGGGGCTAGTAGCACCGGGGAGCTGTTTTTT. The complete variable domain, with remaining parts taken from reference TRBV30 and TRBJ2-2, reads SQTIHQWPATLVQPVGSPLSLECTVEGTSNPNLYWYRQAAGRGLQLLFYSVGIGQISSEVPQNLSASRPQDRQFILSSKKLLLSDSGFYLCAWNPSTVGGASSTGELFFGEGSRLTVL.

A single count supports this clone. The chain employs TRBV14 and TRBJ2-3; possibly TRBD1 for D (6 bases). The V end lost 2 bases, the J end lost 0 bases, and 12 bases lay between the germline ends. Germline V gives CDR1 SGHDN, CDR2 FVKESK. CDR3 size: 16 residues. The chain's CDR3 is CASSQQTGHSTDTQYF. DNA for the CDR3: TGTGCCAGCAGCCAACAGACAGGCCATAGCACAGATACGCAGTATTTT.

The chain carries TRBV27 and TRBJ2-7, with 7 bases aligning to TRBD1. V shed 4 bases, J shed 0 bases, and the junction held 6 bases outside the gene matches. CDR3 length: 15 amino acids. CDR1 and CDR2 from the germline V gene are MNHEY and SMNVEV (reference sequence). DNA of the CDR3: TGTGCCAGCAGTTCACAGGGGACCTCCTCCTACGAGCAGTACTTC. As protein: CASSSQGTSSYEQYF.

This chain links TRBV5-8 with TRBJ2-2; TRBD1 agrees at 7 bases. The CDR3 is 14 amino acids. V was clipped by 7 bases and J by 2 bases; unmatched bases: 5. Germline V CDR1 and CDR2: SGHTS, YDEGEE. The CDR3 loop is CASDRALNTGELFF. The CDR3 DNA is TGTGCCAGCGACAGGGCACTAAACACCGGGGAGCTGTTTTTT.

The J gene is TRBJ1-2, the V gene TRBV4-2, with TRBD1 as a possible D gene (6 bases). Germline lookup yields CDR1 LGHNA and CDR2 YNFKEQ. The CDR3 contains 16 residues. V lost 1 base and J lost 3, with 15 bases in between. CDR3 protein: CASSQVAAGGDYGYTF. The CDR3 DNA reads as TGTGCCAGCAGCCAAGTGGCCGCGGGGGGCGACTATGGCTACACCTTC.

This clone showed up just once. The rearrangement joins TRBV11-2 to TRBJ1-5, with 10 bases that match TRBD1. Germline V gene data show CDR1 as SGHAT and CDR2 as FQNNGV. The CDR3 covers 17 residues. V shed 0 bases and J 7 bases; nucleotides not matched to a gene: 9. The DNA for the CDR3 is TGTGCCAGCAGCTTAGAACCGGGACAGGGGCCGGACCAGCCCCAGCATTTT. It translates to CASSLEPGQGPDQPQHF.

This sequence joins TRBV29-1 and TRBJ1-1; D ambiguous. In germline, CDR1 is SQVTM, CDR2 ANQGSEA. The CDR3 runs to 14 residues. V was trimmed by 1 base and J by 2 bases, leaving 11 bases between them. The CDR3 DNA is TGCAGCGTTGAAGTTTCCGAGAGTAACACTGAAGCTTTCTTT. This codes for CSVEVSESNTEAFF.

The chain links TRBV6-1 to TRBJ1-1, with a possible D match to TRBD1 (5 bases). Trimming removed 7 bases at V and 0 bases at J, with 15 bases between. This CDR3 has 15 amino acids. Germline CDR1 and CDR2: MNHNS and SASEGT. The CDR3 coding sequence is TGTGCCAGCACCCAAGAAGGACACCTGAACACTGAAGCTTTCTTT. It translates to CASTQEGHLNTEAFF.

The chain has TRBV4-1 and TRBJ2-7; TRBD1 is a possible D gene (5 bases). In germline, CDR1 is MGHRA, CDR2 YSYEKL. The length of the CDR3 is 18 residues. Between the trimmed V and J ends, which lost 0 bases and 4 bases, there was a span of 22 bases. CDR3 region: CASSQELLKQVMKYEQYF. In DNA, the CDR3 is TGCGCCAGCAGCCAAGAGCTCCTCAAACAGGTCATGAAGTACGAGCAGTACTTC.

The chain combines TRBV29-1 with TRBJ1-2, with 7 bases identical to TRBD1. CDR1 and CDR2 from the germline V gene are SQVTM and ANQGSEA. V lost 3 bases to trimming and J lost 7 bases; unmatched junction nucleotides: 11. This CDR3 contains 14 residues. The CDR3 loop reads CSVDEEGAARGYTF. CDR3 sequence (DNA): TGCAGCGTTGATGAGGAGGGGGCGGCTCGTGGCTACACCTTC.

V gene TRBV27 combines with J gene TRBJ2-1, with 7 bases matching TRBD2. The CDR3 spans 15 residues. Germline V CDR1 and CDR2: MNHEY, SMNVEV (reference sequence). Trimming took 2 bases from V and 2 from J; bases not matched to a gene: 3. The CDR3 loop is CASSLGLGPYNEQFF. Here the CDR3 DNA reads TGTGCCAGCAGTTTAGGACTAGGGCCCTACAATGAGCAGTTCTTC.

The CDR3 nucleotides read TGTGCCAGCAGTTCGGAAGGGGCAGGCAATCAGCCCCAGCATTTT. As protein: CASSSEGAGNQPQHF. V and J are TRBV27 and TRBJ1-5; D is perhaps TRBD1 (5 bases). V was clipped by 4 bases and J by 2 bases, with 12 bases between them. Germline lookup yields CDR1 MNHEY and CDR2 SMNVEV (reference sequence). The CDR3 is made up of 15 amino acids.

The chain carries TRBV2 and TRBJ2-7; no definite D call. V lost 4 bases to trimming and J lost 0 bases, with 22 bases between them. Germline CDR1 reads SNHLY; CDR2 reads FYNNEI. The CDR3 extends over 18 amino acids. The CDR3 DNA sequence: TGTGCCAGCAGTGTCTCGGTCCCAGGCACTTCGAGCTCCTACGAGCAGTACTTC. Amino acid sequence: CASSVSVPGTSSSYEQYF.

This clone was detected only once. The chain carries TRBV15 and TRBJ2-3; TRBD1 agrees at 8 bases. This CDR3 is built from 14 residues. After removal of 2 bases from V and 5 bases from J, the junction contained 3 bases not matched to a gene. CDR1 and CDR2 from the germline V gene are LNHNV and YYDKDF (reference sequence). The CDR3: CATSRSRGQDTQYF. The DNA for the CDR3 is TGTGCCACCAGCAGATCCAGGGGGCAAGATACGCAGTATTTT.

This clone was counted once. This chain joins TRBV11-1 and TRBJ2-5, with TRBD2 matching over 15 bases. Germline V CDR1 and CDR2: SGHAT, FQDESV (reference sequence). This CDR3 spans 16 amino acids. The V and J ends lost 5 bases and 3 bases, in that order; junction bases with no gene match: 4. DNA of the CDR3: TGTGCCAGCAGCCCGGGACTAGCGGGGGGAGAAGAGACCCAGTACTTC. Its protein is CASSPGLAGGEETQYF.

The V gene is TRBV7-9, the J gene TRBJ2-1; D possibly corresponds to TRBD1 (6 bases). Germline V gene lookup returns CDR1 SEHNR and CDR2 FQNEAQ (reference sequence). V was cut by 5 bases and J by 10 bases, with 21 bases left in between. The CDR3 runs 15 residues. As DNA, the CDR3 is TGTGCCAGCAGCCGACGTACAGGGCCCCTCGGGGAGCAGTTCTTC. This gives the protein CASSRRTGPLGEQFF.

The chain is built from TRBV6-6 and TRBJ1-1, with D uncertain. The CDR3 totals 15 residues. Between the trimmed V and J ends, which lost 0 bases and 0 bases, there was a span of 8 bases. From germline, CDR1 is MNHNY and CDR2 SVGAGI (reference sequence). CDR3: CASSYSSSVNTEAFF. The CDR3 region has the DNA TGTGCCAGCAGTTACTCGAGCAGCGTGAACACTGAAGCTTTCTTT.

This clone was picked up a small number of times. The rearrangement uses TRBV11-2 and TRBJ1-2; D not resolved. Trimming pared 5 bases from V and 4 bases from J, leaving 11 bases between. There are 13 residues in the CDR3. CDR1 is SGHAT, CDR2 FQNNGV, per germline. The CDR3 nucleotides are TGTGCCAGCAGCCCGTTGGACTTCTATGGCTACACCTTC. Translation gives CASSPLDFYGYTF.

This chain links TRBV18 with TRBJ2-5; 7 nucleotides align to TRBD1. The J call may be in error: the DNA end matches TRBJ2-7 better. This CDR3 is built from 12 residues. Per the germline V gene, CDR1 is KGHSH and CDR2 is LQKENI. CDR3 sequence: CASSPDRDEQYF. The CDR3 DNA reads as TGTGCCAGCTCACCCGACAGGGACGAGCAGTACTTC.

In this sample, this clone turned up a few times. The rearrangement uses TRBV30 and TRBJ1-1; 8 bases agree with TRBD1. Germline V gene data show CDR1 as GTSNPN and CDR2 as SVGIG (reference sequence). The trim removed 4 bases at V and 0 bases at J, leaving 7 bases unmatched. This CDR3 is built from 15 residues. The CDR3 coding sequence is TGTGCCTGGACCGGACAGGGCCCCATGAACACTGAAGCTTTCTTT. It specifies CAWTGQGPMNTEAFF.